This TCR beta chain is drawn from a study of a mutant IDH1 vaccine in newly diagnosed glioma (dated by TCRdb to the early 2020s). The study in broad terms: Vaccination was initiated 4-6 weeks after radiotherapy alone, or concurrently with temozolomide cycles in the chemotherapy-containing groups. Of the 32 patients who were treated, around 62% were male and 37.5% were female, and the mean age was around 43 years. Prior to enrollment, standard therapy consisting of radiotherapy alone, temozolomide alone, or radiochemotherapy with temozolomide had been administered to patients, with the combination being received by most patients. The week-35 safety follow-up took place at visit V12, and the week-47 end of study took place at visit V13. Peripheral blood was collected at six visits: V03 (baseline), V05, V07, V10, V12 and V13. Longitudinal TCRB deep sequencing was done for 25 to 30 treated patients, wherever samples were available for exploratory analyses. The research as a whole found: It was noted by the authors that analyses of patient blood samples could not be reproduced owing to sample limitations. PBMC samples for TCRB deep sequencing were selected based on availability. Immune responses induced by the vaccine were seen in approximately 92% of patients across multiple MHC alleles. Pseudoprogression seemed to be unrelated to changes in the top peripheral T cell clonotypes found by TCRB sequencing.

The intended sense of this specimen's time point label: week 35, safety follow-up. Every vaccine dose consisted of 300 ug of a 20-mer mutant IDH1 peptide in Montanide, administered subcutaneously together with topical imiquimod. Across visits V03 through V10, patients got a total of eight vaccinations, given in weeks 1, 3, 5, 7, 11, 15, 19 and 23. Newly diagnosed WHO grade 3 or 4 IDH1-mutant astrocytomas showing loss of nuclear ATRX were present in the donors. The samples were drawn from NOA16, a multicentre, single-arm, open-label phase I trial in Germany that tested a mutant IDH1 peptide vaccine in humans for the first time. The DNeasy Blood and Tissue Kit was used to extract genomic DNA from EDTA blood for TCRB sequencing. On this clone itself: The target of this receptor is not known. No much larger clonotype is one base removed from it; base qualities were not supplied.

Library preparation employed the immunoSEQ multiplex PCR assay. The hsTCRB Kit was used according to the manufacturer's protocol to amplify rearranged TCR beta chain sequences. Sequencing of TCRB libraries was carried out on an Illumina MiSeq. From the authors' description of their analysis: The kit vendor's proprietary platform handled demultiplexing, trimming and gene mapping. In TCRdb, the immuneACCESS table is reduced to in-frame sequences with V and J assigned. These tables do not hold every clone; where another copy was compared, an unresolved V gene accounts for under half, and the others remain unexplained. That table gives V, J and clone size, and the DNA gave D and trimming. The sample records about 69,000 clones, around 87% of which are singletons. The top ten constitute 1.5% to 2% of the sample. The TCR comes from a man aged 25 to 40 with glioma. Sequenced here: PBMCs, sampled from a glioma patient whose treatment included an IDH1 peptide vaccine.

The CDR3: CASSLLGLAGADIQYF. The DNA reads TGTGCCAGCAGCTTACTGGGACTAGCGGGGGCTGACATTCAGTACTTC. This sequence uses TRBV7-2 and TRBJ2-4, with 14 central nucleotides matching TRBD2. From a lookup of the germline V gene, CDR1 and CDR2 are SGHTA and FQGNSA. After removal of 2 bases from V and 8 bases from J, the junction retains 5 bases not matched to a gene. The CDR3, cysteine through phenylalanine, is 16 amino acids long. The sequence is cut down to CDR3 DNA, 48 bases in frame from base 1.